The rows below give T cell receptor beta chains drawn from one sample of a study of cytomegalovirus exposure and HLA in healthy donors. TCRdb's table, derived via immunoSEQ multiplex PCR, lists solely in-frame clones and lacks some. The table has 100,000 to 150,000 clones, 74% seen once; the top ten hold 6% to 8%. Sequenced: PBMCs. The receptors were gathered from a man aged 40-55 years in good health and CMV-seropositive. Each CDR3 is given with its conserved first and last residue. The D gene is left open where the match is weak. Size is omitted from some rows. Given values are once, few, many or a class for expanded clones.

j_call: TRBJ2-7; v_call: TRBV28; d_call: TRBD2; clone_size: few; cdr3_nt: TGTGCCAGCAGTCTATTGACTAGCGGGGGGATCTACGAGCAGTACTTC; cdr3_aa: CASSLLTSGGIYEQYF
j_call: TRBJ2-2; v_call: TRBV7-7; d_call: NA; clone_size: few; cdr3_nt: TGTGCCAGCAGCTCCACAAGCACCGGGGAGCTGTTTTTT; cdr3_aa: CASSSTSTGELFF
j_call: TRBJ2-7; v_call: TRBV6-1; d_call: TRBD2; clone_size: NA; cdr3_nt: TGTGCCAGCAGTGAACTCGGGGGAGGGGTCTCCTACGAGCAGTACTTC; cdr3_aa: CASSELGGGVSYEQYF
j_call: TRBJ2-2; v_call: TRBV19; d_call: TRBD1; clone_size: few; cdr3_nt: TGTGCCAGCGGGGTGACAGGGGGGACCGGGGAGCTGTTTTTT; cdr3_aa: CASGVTGGTGELFF
j_call: TRBJ2-7; v_call: TRBV20-1; d_call: NA; clone_size: once; cdr3_nt: TGCAGTGCTAGCCACAGTCTCGAGCAGTACTTC; cdr3_aa: CSASHSLEQYF
j_call: TRBJ2-7; v_call: TRBV5-1; d_call: NA; clone_size: NA; cdr3_nt: TGCGCCAGCAGCTTGGATTTAGGTGTTGGGGGCCACGAGCAGTACTTC; cdr3_aa: CASSLDLGVGGHEQYF
j_call: TRBJ2-5; v_call: TRBV29-1; d_call: TRBD2; clone_size: NA; cdr3_nt: TGCAGCGTTGAGGGACTAGCGGACTTTGAGACCCAGTACTTC; cdr3_aa: CSVEGLADFETQYF
j_call: TRBJ1-5; v_call: TRBV27; d_call: TRBD1; clone_size: NA; cdr3_nt: TGTGCCAGCAGTCCGAGTGACAGGGGTAAACCGAATAGCAATCAGCCCCAGCATTTT; cdr3_aa: CASSPSDRGKPNSNQPQHF
j_call: TRBJ2-1; v_call: TRBV4-1; d_call: TRBD2; clone_size: NA; cdr3_nt: TGCGCCAGCAGCCAAGGAGCGGGGGGGCGTAATGAGCAGTTCTTC; cdr3_aa: CASSQGAGGRNEQFF
j_call: TRBJ1-5; v_call: TRBV30; d_call: TRBD1; clone_size: NA; cdr3_nt: TGTGCCTGGACCAAGACAGGGTTCCTCCAGCCCCAGCATTTT; cdr3_aa: CAWTKTGFLQPQHF